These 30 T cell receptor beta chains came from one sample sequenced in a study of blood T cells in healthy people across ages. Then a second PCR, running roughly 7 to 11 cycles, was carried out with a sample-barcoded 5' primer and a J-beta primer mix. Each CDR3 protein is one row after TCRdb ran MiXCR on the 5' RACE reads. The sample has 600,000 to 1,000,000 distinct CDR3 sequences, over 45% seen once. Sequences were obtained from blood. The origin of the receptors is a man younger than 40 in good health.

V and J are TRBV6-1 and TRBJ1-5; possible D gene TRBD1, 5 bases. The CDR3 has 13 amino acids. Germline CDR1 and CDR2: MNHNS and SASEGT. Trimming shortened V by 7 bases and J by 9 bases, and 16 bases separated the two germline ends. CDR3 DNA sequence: TGTGCCAGCATGGGAGGGGACCTTGGGCCCCAGCATTTT. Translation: CASMGGDLGPQHF.

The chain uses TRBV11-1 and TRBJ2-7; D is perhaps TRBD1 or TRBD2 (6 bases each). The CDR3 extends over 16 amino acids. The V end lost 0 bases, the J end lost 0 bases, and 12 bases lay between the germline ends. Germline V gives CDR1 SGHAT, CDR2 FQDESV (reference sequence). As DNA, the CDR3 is TGTGCCAGCAGCTTAGCGAGGGGGGCAGGCTCCTACGAGCAGTACTTC. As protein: CASSLARGAGSYEQYF. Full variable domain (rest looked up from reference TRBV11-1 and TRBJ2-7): EAEVAQSPRYKITEKSQAVAFWCDPISGHATLYWYRQILGQGPELLVQFQDESVVDDSQLPKDRFSAERLKGVDSTLKIQPAELGDSAMYLCASSLARGAGSYEQYFGPGTRLTVT.

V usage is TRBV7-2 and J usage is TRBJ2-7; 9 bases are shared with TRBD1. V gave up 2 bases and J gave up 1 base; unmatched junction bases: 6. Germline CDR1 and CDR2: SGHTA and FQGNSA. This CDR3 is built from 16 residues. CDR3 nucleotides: TGTGCCAGCAGCTTAAACTCAGGACAGGGGTCCTACGAGCAGTACTTC. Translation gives CASSLNSGQGSYEQYF.

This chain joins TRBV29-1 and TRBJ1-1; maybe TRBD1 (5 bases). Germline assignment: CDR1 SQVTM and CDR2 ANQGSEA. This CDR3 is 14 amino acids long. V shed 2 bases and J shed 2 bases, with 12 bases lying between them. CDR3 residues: CSVERGEGNTEAFF. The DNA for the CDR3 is TGCAGCGTTGAAAGAGGGGAAGGAAACACTGAAGCTTTCTTT.

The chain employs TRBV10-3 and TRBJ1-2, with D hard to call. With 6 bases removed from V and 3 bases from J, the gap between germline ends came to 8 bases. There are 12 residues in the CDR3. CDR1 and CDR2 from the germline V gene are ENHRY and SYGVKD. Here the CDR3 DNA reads TGTGCCATCAGACCTTCTGACTATGGCTACACCTTC. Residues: CAIRPSDYGYTF.

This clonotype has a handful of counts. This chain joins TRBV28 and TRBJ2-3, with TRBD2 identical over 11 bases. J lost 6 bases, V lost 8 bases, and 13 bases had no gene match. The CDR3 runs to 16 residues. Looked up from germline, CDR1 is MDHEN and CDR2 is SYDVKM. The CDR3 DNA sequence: TGTGCCAGCGGATTAGCGGGAGGGACCACATATGATACGCAGTATTTT. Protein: CASGLAGGTTYDTQYF.

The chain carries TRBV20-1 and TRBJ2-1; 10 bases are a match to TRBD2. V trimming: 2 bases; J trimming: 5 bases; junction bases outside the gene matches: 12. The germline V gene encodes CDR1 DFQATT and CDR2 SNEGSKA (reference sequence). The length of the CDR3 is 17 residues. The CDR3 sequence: CSARPGRIAGGHNEQFF. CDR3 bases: TGCAGTGCTAGACCCGGGAGAATAGCGGGAGGTCACAATGAGCAGTTCTTC.

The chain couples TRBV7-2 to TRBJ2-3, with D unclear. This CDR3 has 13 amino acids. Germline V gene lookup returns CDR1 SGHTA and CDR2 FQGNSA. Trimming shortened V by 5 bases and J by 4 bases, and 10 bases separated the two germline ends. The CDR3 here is CASSRSASDTQYF. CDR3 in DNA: TGTGCCAGCAGCCGCTCCGCGTCAGATACGCAGTATTTT.

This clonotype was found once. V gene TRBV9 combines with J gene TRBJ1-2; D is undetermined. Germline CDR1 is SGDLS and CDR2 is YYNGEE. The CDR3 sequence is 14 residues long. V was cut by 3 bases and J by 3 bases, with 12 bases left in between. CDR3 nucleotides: TGTGCCAGCAGCGCCCCCCACAGCCACTATGGCTACACCTTC. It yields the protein CASSAPHSHYGYTF. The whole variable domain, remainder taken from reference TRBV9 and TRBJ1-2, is DSGVTQTPKHLITATGQRVTLRCSPRSGDLSVYWYQQSLDQGLQFLIQYYNGEERAKGNILERFSAQQFPDLHSELNLSSLELGDSALYFCASSAPHSHYGYTFGSGTRLTVV.

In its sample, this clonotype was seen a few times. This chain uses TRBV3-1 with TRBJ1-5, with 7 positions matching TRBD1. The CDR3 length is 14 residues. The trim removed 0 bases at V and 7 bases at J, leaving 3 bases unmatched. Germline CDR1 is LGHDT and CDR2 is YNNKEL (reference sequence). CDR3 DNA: TGTGCCAGCAGCCAAGATACGACAGGGCAGCCCCAGCATTTT. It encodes CASSQDTTGQPQHF.

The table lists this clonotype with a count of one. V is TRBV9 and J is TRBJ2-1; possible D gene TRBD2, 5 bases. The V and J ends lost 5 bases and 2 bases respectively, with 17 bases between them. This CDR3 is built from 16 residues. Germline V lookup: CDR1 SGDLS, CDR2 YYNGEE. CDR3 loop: CASSRGRGSAYNEQFF. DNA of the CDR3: TGTGCCAGCAGTAGAGGCCGGGGTAGCGCCTACAATGAGCAGTTCTTC.

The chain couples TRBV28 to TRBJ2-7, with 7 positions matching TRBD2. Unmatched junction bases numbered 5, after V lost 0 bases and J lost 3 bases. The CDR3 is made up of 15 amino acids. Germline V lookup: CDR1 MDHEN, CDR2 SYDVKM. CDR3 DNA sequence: TGTGCCAGCAGTTTATGGGGTGGGAGGGACTACGAGCAGTACTTC. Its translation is CASSLWGGRDYEQYF.

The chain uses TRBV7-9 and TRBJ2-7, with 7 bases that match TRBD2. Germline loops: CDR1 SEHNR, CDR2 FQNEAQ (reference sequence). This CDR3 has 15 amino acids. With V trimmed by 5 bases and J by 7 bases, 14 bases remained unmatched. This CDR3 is CASSRLAGVLNEQYF. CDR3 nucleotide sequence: TGTGCCAGCAGCAGACTGGCGGGAGTGTTGAATGAGCAGTACTTC.

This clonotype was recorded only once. CDR3 residues: CASSSGTLSRETQYF. As DNA, the CDR3 is TGTGCCAGCAGCTCAGGGACCCTCAGTAGGGAGACCCAGTACTTC. The chain is built from TRBV28 and TRBJ2-5; D possibly uses TRBD1 or TRBD2 (5 bases each). Per germline, CDR1 MDHEN and CDR2 SYDVKM. The CDR3 totals 15 residues. Trimming removed 6 bases at V and 5 bases at J, with 19 bases between.

The CDR3 DNA reads TGCAGTGCTAGCCGCCGGGACAGGAGCTCCTACGAGCAGTACTTC. As protein: CSASRRDRSSYEQYF. The chain combines TRBV20-1 with TRBJ2-7; 8 bases fit TRBD1. The CDR3 runs to 15 residues. Germline values: CDR1 DFQATT, CDR2 SNEGSKA (reference sequence). Trimming at V came to 3 bases and at J to 0 bases, leaving 7 bases not matched to a gene.

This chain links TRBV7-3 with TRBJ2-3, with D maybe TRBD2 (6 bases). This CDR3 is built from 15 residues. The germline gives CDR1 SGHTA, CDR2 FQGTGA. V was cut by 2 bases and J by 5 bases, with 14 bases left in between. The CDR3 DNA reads TGTGCCAGCAGCTTAGTTCCGGGAGTGGGAGATACGCAGTATTTT. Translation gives CASSLVPGVGDTQYF.

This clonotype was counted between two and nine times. CDR3: CASDSGTSVNYNEQFF. In DNA, the CDR3 is TGTGCCAGCGACTCGGGGACTAGCGTAAACTACAATGAGCAGTTCTTC. This rearrangement joins TRBV7-9 to TRBJ2-1, with 10 bases identical to TRBD2. Unmatched junction bases numbered 10, after V lost 8 bases and J lost 3 bases. This CDR3 region has 16 residues. The germline V gene encodes CDR1 SEHNR and CDR2 FQNEAQ (reference sequence).

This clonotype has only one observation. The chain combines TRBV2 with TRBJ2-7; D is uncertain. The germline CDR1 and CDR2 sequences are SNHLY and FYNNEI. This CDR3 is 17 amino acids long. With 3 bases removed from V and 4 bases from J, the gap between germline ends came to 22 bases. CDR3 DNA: TGTGCCAGCAGTGAGTTTAACAGTCCTAACCAAGCTTACGAGCAGTACTTC. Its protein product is CASSEFNSPNQAYEQYF. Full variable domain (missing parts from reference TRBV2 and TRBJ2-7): EPEVTQTPSHQVTQMGQEVILRCVPISNHLYFYWYRQILGQKVEFLVSFYNNEISEKSEIFDDQFSVERPDGSNFTLKIRSTKLEDSAMYFCASSEFNSPNQAYEQYFGPGTRLTVT.

The CDR3 protein is CASSTAMFSRIVPRTDTQYF. CDR3 DNA sequence: TGTGCCAGCAGCACCGCGATGTTTTCCCGAATAGTACCCCGCACAGATACGCAGTATTTT. V usage is TRBV11-2 and J usage is TRBJ2-3, with D unresolved. CDR1 is SGHAT, CDR2 FQNNGV, per germline. Trimming left V 5 bases short and J 1 base short, with 28 bases between. The CDR3 length is 20 residues. Using reference TRBV11-2 and TRBJ2-3 for the parts outside the CDR3, the full variable domain is EAGVAQSPRYKIIEKRQSVAFWCNPISGHATLYWYQQILGQGPKLLIQFQNNGVVDDSQLPKDRFSAERLKGVDSTLKIQPAKLEDSAVYLCASSTAMFSRIVPRTDTQYFGPGTRLTVL.

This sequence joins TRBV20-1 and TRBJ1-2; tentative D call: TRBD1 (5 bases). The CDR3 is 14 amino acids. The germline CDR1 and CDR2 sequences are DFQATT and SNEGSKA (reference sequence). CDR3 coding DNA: TGCAGCTTATGGGGGGGGTCCATTAACTATGGCTACACCTTC. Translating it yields CSLWGGSINYGYTF.

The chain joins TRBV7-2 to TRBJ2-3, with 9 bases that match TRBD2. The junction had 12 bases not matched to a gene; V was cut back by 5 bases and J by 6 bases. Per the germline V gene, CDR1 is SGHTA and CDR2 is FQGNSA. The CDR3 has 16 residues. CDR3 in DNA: TGTGCCAGCAGCGCCAGAGCGGGAGGAGGTGTCGATACGCAGTATTTT. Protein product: CASSARAGGGVDTQYF.

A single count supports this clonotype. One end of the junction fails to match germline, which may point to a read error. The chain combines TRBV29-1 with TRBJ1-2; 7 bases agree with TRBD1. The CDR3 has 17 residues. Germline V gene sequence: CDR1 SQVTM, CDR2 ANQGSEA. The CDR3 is CSAMGQQIPGLNYGHTF. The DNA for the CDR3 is TGCAGCGCAATGGGACAGCAGATCCCTGGCCTTAACTATGGCCACACCTTC.

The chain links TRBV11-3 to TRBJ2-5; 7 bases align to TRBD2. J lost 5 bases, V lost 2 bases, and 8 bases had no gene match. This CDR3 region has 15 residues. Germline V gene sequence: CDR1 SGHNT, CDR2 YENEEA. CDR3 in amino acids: CASSLNGLVGETQYF. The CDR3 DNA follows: TGTGCCAGCAGCTTAAATGGACTAGTGGGGGAGACCCAGTACTTC.

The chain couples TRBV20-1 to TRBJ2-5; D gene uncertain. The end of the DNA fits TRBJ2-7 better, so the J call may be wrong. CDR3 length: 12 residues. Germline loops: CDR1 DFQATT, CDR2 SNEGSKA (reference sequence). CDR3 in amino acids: CSQSPAWSEQYF. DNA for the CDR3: TGCAGCCAAAGCCCGGCTTGGAGCGAGCAGTACTTC.

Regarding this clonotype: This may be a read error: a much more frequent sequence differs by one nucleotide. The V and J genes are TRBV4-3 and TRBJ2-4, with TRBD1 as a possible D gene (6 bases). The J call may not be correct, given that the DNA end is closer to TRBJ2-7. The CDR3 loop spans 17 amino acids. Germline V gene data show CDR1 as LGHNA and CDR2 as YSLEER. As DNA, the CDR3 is TGCGCCAGCAGCCAAGGGTGGGCACAGGGTGATCCCTACGAGCAGTACTTC. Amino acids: CASSQGWAQGDPYEQYF.

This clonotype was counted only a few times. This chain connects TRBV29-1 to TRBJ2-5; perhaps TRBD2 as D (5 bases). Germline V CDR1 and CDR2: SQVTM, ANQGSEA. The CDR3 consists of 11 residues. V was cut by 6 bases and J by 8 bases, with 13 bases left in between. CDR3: CSVGGDVTQYF. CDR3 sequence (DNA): TGCAGCGTCGGAGGAGATGTAACCCAGTACTTC. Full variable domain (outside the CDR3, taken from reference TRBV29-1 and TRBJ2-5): SAVISQKPSRDICQRGTSLTIQCQVDSQVTMMFWYRQQPGQSLTLIATANQGSEATYESGFVIDKFPISRPNLTFSTLTVSNMSPEDSSIYLCSVGGDVTQYFGPGTRLLVL.

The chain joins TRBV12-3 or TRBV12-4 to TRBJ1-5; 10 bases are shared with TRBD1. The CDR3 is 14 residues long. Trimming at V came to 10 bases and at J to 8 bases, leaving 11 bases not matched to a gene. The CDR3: CAIKGQGPWEPQHF. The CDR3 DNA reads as TGTGCCATCAAGGGACAGGGGCCATGGGAGCCCCAGCATTTT.

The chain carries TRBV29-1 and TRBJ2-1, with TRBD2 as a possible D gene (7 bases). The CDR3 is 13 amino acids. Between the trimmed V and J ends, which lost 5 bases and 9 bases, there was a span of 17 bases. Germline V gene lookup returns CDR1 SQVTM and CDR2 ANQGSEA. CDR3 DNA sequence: TGCAGCGTTAGGGCTAGCGGAGGGGGTGAGCAGTTCTTC. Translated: CSVRASGGGEQFF.

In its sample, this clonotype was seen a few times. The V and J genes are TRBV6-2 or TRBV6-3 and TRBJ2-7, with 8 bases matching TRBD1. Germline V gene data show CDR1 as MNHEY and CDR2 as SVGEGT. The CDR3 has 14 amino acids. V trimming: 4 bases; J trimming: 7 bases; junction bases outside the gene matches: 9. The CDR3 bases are TGTGCCAGCAGTTTTGGGACAGGTTACAATGAGCAGTACTTC. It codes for CASSFGTGYNEQYF.

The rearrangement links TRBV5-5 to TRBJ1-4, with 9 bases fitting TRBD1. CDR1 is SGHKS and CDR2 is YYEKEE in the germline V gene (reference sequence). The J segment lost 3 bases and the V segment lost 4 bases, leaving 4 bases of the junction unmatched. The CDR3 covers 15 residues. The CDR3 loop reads CASSAQGAANEKLFF. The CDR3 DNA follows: TGTGCCAGCAGCGCACAGGGGGCGGCTAATGAAAAACTGTTTTTT.